One and the same sample provided the 6 T cell receptor beta chains below, sequenced in a study of blood T cells in healthy people across ages. Together with a sample-barcoded 5' primer, a J-beta primer mix was included in a second PCR lasting roughly 6 to 12 cycles. TCRdb independently ran MiXCR on the 5' RACE reads; one entry per CDR3 protein. The sample contains 600,000 to 850,000 distinct CDR3 sequences, around 46% of which appear only once. Sequencing was done on a sample of blood. The receptor source for this set is a woman aged 55-75 years in good health.

The chain has TRBV3-1 and TRBJ2-1; 14 bases agree with TRBD2. CDR3 length: 17 amino acids. V shed 5 bases and J 8 bases; nucleotides not matched to a gene: 11. Germline CDR1 and CDR2: LGHDT and YNNKEL (reference sequence). The CDR3 coding sequence is TGTGCCAGCAGCGTTCGGACTAGCGGGAGGAGTGTGGATGAGCAGTTCTTC. Protein sequence: CASSVRTSGRSVDEQFF.

This clonotype was counted only a few times. The chain links TRBV12-3 or TRBV12-4 to TRBJ2-6; D might be TRBD1 (6 bases). Trimming cost V 2 bases and J 2 bases, with 7 bases left between them. The CDR3 length is 15 residues. As DNA, the CDR3 is TGTGCCAGCAGTTTATGGGGGCCTGGGGCCAACGTCCTGACTTTC. Encoded protein: CASSLWGPGANVLTF.

This clonotype was seen repeatedly, ten times or more. The rearrangement joins TRBV3-1 to TRBJ2-5; no definite D call. Trimming cost V 0 bases and J 6 bases, with 5 bases left between them. The germline V gene has CDR1 LGHDT and CDR2 YNNKEL (reference sequence). The CDR3 contains 12 residues. This CDR3 reads CASSQDLKTQYF. CDR3 bases: TGTGCCAGCAGCCAAGATTTAAAGACCCAGTACTTC.

The chain couples TRBV29-1 to TRBJ2-3; D is tentatively TRBD1 or TRBD2 (6 bases each). Germline-derived CDR1 and CDR2 are SQVTM and ANQGSEA. The CDR3 extends over 14 amino acids. The CDR3 is CSGRGRPPRDTQYF. CDR3 sequence (DNA): TGCAGTGGTAGGGGGAGGCCCCCTAGGGATACGCAGTATTTT.

There are a few counts of this clonotype. The chain uses TRBV4-2 and TRBJ2-7, with D uncertain. Gene TRBJ2-5 matches the end of the DNA better, so the J call may be wrong. Germline CDR1 is LGHNA and CDR2 is YNFKEQ. CDR3 length: 15 residues. The DNA of the CDR3 is TGTGCCAGCAGCCAGGCTGATGGGGAAGGTGAGACCCAGTACTTC. The encoded protein is CASSQADGEGETQYF.

The gene calls are TRBV5-1 and TRBJ1-1; 8 nucleotides align to TRBD1. Germline values: CDR1 SGHRS, CDR2 YFSETQ. The CDR3 is made up of 15 amino acids. V trimming: 3 bases; J trimming: 3 bases; junction bases outside the gene matches: 7. CDR3 DNA: TGCGCCAGCAGCTGGGTTCAGGGGGCGTACACTGAAGCTTTCTTT. Protein product: CASSWVQGAYTEAFF.